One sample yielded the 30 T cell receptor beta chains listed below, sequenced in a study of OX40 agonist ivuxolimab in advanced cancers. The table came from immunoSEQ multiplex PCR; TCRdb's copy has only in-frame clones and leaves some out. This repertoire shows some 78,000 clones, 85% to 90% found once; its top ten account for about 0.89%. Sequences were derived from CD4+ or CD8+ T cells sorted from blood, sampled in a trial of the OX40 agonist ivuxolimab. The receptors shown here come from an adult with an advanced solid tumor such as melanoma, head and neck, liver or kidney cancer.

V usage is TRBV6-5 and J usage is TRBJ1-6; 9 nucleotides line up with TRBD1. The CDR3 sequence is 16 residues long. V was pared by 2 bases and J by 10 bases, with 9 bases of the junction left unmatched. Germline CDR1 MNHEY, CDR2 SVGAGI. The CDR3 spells CASSYAPGQGKSPLHF. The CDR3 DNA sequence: TGTGCCAGCAGTTACGCACCGGGACAGGGAAAATCACCCCTCCACTTT.

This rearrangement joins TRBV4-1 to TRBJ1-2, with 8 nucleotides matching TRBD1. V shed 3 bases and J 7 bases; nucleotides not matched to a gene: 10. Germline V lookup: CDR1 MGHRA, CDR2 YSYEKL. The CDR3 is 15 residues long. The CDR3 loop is CASSQPFGTGPGYTF. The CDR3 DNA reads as TGCGCCAGCAGCCAGCCGTTCGGGACAGGCCCTGGCTACACCTTC.

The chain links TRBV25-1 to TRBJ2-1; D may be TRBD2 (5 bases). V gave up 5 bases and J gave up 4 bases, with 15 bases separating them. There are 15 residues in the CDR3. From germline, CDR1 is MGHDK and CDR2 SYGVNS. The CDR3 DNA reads TGTGCCAGCAGTACTTCTACTAGAGGGTACAATGAGCAGTTCTTC. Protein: CASSTSTRGYNEQFF.

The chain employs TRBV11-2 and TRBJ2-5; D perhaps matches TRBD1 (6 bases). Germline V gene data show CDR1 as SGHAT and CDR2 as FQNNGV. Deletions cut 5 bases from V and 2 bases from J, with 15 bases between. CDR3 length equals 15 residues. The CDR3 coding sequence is TGTGCCAGCAGCCACAGGGCAATACCTCAAGAGACCCAGTACTTC. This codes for CASSHRAIPQETQYF.

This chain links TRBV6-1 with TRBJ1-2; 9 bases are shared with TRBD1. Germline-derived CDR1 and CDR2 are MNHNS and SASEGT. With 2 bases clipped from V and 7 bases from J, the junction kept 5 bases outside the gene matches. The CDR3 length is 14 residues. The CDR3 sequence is CASSELGTGSGYTF. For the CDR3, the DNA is TGTGCCAGCAGTGAACTAGGGACAGGGAGTGGCTACACCTTC.

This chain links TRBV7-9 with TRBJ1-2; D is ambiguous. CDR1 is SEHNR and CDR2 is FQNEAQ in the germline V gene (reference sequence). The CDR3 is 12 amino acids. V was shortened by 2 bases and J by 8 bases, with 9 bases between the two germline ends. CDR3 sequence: CASSLHGAGYTF. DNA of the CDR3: TGTGCCAGCAGCTTACATGGAGCCGGCTACACCTTC.

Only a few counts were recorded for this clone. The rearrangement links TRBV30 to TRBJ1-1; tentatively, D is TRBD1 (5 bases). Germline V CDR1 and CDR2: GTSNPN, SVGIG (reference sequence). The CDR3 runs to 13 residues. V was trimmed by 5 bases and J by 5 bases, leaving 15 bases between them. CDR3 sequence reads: CAWAGTQRTEAFF. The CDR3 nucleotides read TGTGCCTGGGCCGGGACCCAAAGGACTGAAGCTTTCTTT.

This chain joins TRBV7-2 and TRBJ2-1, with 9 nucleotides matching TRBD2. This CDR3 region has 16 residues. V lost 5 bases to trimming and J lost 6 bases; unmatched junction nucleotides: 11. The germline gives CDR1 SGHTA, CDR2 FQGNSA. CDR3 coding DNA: TGTGCCAGCAGCCAGGGGTCTAGCGGGATTTTCAATGAGCAGTTCTTC. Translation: CASSQGSSGIFNEQFF.

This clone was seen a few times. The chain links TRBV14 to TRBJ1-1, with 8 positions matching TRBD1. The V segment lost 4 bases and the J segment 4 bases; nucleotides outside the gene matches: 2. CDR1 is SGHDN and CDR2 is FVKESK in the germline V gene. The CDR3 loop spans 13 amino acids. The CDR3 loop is CASSLGQGTEAFF. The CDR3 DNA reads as TGTGCCAGCAGCCTAGGACAGGGCACTGAAGCTTTCTTT.

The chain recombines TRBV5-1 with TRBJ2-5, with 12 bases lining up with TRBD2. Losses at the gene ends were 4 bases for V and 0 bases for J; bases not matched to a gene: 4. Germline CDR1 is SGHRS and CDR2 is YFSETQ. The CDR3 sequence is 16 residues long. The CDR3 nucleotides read TGCGCCAGCAGCAGGGGGACTAGCGGGTACCAAGAGACCCAGTACTTC. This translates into CASSRGTSGYQETQYF. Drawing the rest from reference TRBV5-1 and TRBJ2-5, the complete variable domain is KAGVTQTPRYLIKTRGQQVTLSCSPISGHRSVSWYQQTPGQGLQFLFEYFSETQRNKGNFPGRFSGRQFSNSRSEMNVSTLELGDSALYLCASSRGTSGYQETQYFGPGTRLLVL.

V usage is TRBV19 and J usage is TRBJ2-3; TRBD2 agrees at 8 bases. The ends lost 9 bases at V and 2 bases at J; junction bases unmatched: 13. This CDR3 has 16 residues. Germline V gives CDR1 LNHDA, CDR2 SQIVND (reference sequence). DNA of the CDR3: TGTGCCAGCCGCCATACTAGCGGTGAACACACAGATACGCAGTATTTT. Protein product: CASRHTSGEHTDTQYF. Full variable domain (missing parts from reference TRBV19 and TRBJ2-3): DGGITQSPKYLFRKEGQNVTLSCEQNLNHDAMYWYRQDPGQGLRLIYYSQIVNDFQKGDIAEGYSVSREKKESFPLTVTSAQKNPTAFYLCASRHTSGEHTDTQYFGPGTRLTVL.

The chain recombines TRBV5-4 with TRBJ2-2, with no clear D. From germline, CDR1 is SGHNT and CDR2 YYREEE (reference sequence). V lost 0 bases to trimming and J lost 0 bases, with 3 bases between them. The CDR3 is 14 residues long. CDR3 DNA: TGTGCCAGCAGCTTGGCGGCGAACACCGGGGAGCTGTTTTTT. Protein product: CASSLAANTGELFF.

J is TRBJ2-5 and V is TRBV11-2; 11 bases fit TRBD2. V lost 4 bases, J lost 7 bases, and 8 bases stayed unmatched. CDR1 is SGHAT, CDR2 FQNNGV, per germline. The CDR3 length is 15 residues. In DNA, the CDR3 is TGTGCCAGCAGCTCCGGGACTAGCGGCGCCGGGACCCAGTACTTC. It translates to CASSSGTSGAGTQYF.

CDR3 coding DNA: TGTGCCAGCAGGCGGGGACAGGGGACCTACAATGAGCAGTTCTTC. Residues: CASRRGQGTYNEQFF. The J gene is TRBJ2-1, the V gene TRBV7-9, with TRBD1 matching over 10 bases. V trimming: 6 bases; J trimming: 2 bases; junction bases outside the gene matches: 4. The CDR3 sequence is 15 residues long. Germline V gene data show CDR1 as SEHNR and CDR2 as FQNEAQ (reference sequence).

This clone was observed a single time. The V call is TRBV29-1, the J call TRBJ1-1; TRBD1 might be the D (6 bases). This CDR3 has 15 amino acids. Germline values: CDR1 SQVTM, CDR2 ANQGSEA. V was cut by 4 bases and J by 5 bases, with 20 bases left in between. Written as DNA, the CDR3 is TGCAGCGTTGGTCGGAAGGTCAGGGGTGGGACTGAAGCTTTCTTT. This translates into CSVGRKVRGGTEAFF.

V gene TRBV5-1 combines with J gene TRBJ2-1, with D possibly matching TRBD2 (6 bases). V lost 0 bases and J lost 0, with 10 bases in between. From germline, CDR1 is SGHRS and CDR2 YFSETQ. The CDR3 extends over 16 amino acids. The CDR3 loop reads CASSLVPGVSYNEQFF. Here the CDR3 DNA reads TGCGCCAGCAGCTTGGTTCCGGGGGTCTCCTACAATGAGCAGTTCTTC.

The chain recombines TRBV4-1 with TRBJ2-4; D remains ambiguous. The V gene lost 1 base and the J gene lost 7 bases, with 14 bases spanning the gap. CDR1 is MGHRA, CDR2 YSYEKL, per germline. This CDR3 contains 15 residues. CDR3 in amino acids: CASSQGDPGRNIQYF. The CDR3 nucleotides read TGCGCCAGCAGCCAAGGAGACCCAGGTCGGAACATTCAGTACTTC.

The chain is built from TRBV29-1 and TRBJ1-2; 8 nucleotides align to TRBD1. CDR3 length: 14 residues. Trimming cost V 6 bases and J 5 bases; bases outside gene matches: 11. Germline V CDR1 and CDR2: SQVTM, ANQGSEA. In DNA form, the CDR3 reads TGCAGCGTACGTGGACAGGGAGGGGGGTATGGCTACACCTTC. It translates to CSVRGQGGGYGYTF.

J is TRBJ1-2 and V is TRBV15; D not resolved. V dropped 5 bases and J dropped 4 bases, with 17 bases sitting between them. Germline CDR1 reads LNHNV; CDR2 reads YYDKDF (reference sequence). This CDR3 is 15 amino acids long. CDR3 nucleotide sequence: TGTGCCACCAGCGGGGTGGGCCGGGCCCCCTATGGCTACACCTTC. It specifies CATSGVGRAPYGYTF.

The CDR3 loop is CASSYFDRKAGTQYF. In DNA form, the CDR3 reads TGTGCCAGCAGTTACTTCGACCGTAAGGCAGGGACCCAGTACTTC. This chain uses TRBV6-6 with TRBJ2-5; D is ambiguous. CDR1 is MNHNY and CDR2 is SVGAGI in the germline V gene (reference sequence). Trimming removed 1 base from V and 7 bases from J, with 16 bases in between. This CDR3 has 15 residues.

The CDR3 DNA reads TGTGCCAGCAAGGAGGGAGGGTACAATGAGCAGTTCTTC. It translates to CASKEGGYNEQFF. V gene TRBV6-6 combines with J gene TRBJ2-1, with TRBD2 matching 7 bases. Germline V gene sequence: CDR1 MNHNY, CDR2 SVGAGI (reference sequence). V shed 7 bases and J 4 bases; nucleotides not matched to a gene: 4. The CDR3 has 13 residues.

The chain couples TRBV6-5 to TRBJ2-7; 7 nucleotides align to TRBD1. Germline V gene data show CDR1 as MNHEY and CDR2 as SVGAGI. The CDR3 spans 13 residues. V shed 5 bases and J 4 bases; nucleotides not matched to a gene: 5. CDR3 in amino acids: CASSPGQNYEQYF. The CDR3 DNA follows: TGTGCCAGCAGTCCGGGACAGAATTACGAGCAGTACTTC.

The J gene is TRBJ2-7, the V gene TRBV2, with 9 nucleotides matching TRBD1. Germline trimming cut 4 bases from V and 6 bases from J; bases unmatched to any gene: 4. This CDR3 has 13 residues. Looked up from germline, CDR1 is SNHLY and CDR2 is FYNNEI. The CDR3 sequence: CASSGGTGLEQYF. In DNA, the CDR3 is TGTGCCAGCAGTGGTGGGACAGGGCTCGAGCAGTACTTC.

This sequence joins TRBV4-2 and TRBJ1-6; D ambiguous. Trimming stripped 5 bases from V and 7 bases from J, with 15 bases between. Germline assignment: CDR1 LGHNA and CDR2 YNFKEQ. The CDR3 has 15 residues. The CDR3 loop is CASSLGGRQNSPLHF. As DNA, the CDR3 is TGTGCCAGCAGCTTGGGTGGTCGGCAGAATTCACCCCTCCACTTT.

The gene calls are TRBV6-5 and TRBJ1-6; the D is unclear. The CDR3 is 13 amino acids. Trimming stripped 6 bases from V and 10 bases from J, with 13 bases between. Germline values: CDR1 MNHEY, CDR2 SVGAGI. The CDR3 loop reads CASRPNQLSPLHF. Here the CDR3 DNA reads TGTGCCAGCAGACCTAACCAATTATCACCCCTCCACTTT.

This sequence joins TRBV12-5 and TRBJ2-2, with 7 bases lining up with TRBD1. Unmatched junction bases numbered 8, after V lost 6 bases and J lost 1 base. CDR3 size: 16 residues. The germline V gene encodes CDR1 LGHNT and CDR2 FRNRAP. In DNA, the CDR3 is TGTGCTAGTGGAAGCCCACGGACAGGGAACACCGGGGAGCTGTTTTTT. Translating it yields CASGSPRTGNTGELFF.

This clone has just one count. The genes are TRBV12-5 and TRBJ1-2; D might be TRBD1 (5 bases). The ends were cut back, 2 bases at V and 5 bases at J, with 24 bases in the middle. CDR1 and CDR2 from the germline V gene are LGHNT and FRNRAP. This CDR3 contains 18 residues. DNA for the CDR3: TGTGCTAGTGGTTTGCCCCGGGGGGGGACCCCTTTTTGGTATGGCTACACCTTC. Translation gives CASGLPRGGTPFWYGYTF.

The CDR3 is CASSAVAGPYNEQFF. The CDR3 bases are TGTGCCAGCAGCGCAGTAGCGGGACCCTACAATGAGCAGTTCTTC. This sequence joins TRBV7-9 and TRBJ2-1; TRBD2 aligns across 8 bases. This CDR3 has 15 amino acids. V dropped 5 bases and J dropped 2; count of bases not matched to a gene: 5. Germline CDR1 SEHNR, CDR2 FQNEAQ (reference sequence).

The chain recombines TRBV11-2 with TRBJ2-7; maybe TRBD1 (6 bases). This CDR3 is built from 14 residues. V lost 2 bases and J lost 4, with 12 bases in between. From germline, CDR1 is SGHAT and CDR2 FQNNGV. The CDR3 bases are TGTGCCAGCAGCTTAACCCAGGGGCCTTACGAGCAGTACTTC. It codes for CASSLTQGPYEQYF.

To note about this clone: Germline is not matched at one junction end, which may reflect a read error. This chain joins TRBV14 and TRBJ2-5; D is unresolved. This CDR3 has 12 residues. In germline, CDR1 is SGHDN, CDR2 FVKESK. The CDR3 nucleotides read TGTGCCAGCAGCCAAGATCGGCTACTCCTACACTTC. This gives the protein CASSQDRLLLHF.